Sequencing of this T cell receptor (beta chain) was carried out in a study of technical replicates of blood from several donors. V was pared by 0 bases and J by 1 base, with 8 bases of the junction left unmatched. The CDR3 length is 17 residues. Germline CDR1 and CDR2: MNHEY and SMNVEV (reference sequence). Data came from immunoSEQ multiplex PCR; TCRdb stores just in-frame clones and leaves some out. The data show roughly 80,000 clones, about 96% seen once. The sequencing input was T cells isolated from PBMCs. The TCR was taken from a human donor in good health. The chain uses TRBV27 and TRBJ2-7; 8 bases are a match to TRBD1. The CDR3 is CASSLSRQGAWSYEQYF. DNA of the CDR3: TGTGCCAGCAGTTTATCGCGTCAGGGGGCTTGGTCCTACGAGCAGTACTTC.